This TCR beta chain was sequenced during a study of T-cell memory formation after mild COVID-19. Looking at the study overall: In these data, TCR clusters were largely donor specific. Study-level results: The finding that pre-infection memory included some responding clones suggested that cross-reactive memory joined.

A note on this clonotype: Its target is unknown.

MiXCR was run by TCRdb on the 5' RACE reads, yielding one entry per CDR3 protein. Of about 90,000 distinct CDR3 sequences detected, about 13% appear once; the ten largest clones hold about 26%. Germline V gives CDR1 SQVTM, CDR2 ANQGSEA. The CDR3 extends over 17 amino acids. V shed 3 bases, J shed 2 bases, and the junction held 6 bases outside the gene matches. This clonotype was obtained from an adult woman who had mild COVID-19 (a few samples of this study predate the infection). Cell type and time point are not known. Input material: PBMCs or a T cell subset sorted from them (not recorded which). The chain is built from TRBV29-1 and TRBJ2-1, with TRBD2 matching over 14 bases. The CDR3, as DNA: TGCAGCGTTGAGGGGCGACTAGCGGGGGGGGCCTACAATGAGCAGTTCTTC. It specifies CSVEGRLAGGAYNEQFF.